The 21 T cell receptor beta chains listed next were all sequenced from one sample in a study of response to subunit inactivated influenza vaccine. TCRdb reprocessed the RT-PCR reads via MiXCR and lists one record per CDR3 protein. The table lists approximately 500,000 distinct CDR3 sequences, 13% to 15% of them singletons. Sequencing used PBMCs from blood, obtained approximately 12 days after vaccination. These receptors were taken from a man aged 50-60 years who received an inactivated influenza vaccine.

The rearrangement links TRBV5-1 to TRBJ2-1, with D possibly called TRBD1 or TRBD2 (5 bases each). Germline-derived CDR1 and CDR2 are SGHRS and YFSETQ. The CDR3 is made up of 13 amino acids. Trimming left V 4 bases short and J 10 bases short, with 15 bases between. The CDR3 bases are TGCGCCAGCAGCCGGGGCGAGACGAAGGAGCAGTTCTTC. It is translated as CASSRGETKEQFF.

The chain recombines TRBV2 with TRBJ2-7; D gene ambiguous. This CDR3 spans 15 amino acids. CDR1 and CDR2 (germline): SNHLY, FYNNEI. The ends were cut back, 5 bases at V and 5 bases at J, with 19 bases in the middle. The CDR3 reads CASSWGVRWADEQYF. CDR3 DNA sequence: TGTGCCAGCAGTTGGGGTGTGCGGTGGGCTGACGAGCAGTACTTC.

This clonotype has ten or more counts. The genes are TRBV15 and TRBJ2-7, with a possible D match to TRBD1 (5 bases). The germline CDR1 and CDR2 sequences are LNHNV and YYDKDF (reference sequence). This CDR3 comprises 15 residues. V was pared by 0 bases and J by 5 bases, with 14 bases between. The CDR3 sequence is CATSRDRNQGNEQYF. CDR3 nucleotides: TGTGCCACCAGCAGAGACCGAAATCAGGGCAACGAGCAGTACTTC.

The chain has TRBV10-3 and TRBJ2-6; D possibly corresponds to TRBD2 (5 bases). This CDR3 is 20 amino acids long. Germline CDR1 ENHRY, CDR2 SYGVKD. The V and J ends lost 0 bases and 2 bases respectively, with 20 bases between them. CDR3 in amino acids: CAISESPVGYIGTGANVLTF. The CDR3 DNA reads as TGTGCCATCAGTGAGTCCCCCGTCGGGTATATCGGGACTGGGGCCAACGTCCTGACTTTC.

This chain connects TRBV7-9 to TRBJ2-7; a possible D gene is TRBD1 (6 bases). Germline V gene lookup returns CDR1 SEHNR and CDR2 FQNEAQ (reference sequence). V was shortened by 1 base and J by 0 bases, with 13 bases between the two germline ends. There are 16 residues in the CDR3. This CDR3 is CASSLDWGRNSYEQYF. CDR3 coding DNA: TGTGCCAGCAGCTTAGATTGGGGGCGAAACTCCTACGAGCAGTACTTC.

The genes are TRBV20-1 and TRBJ1-1, with 7 bases fitting TRBD1. Germline V gives CDR1 DFQATT, CDR2 SNEGSKA (reference sequence). V shed 3 bases and J 7 bases; nucleotides not matched to a gene: 5. The CDR3 has 12 amino acids. In DNA, the CDR3 is TGCAGTGCTAGCAGCGACAGGGATGAAGCTTTCTTT. Protein product: CSASSDRDEAFF.

This clonotype was found a few times. The gene calls are TRBV20-1 and TRBJ2-7; 8 nucleotides agree with TRBD1. Trimming removed 2 bases from V and 4 bases from J; junction bases left unmatched: 4. The CDR3 runs to 13 residues. Germline CDR1 DFQATT, CDR2 SNEGSKA (reference sequence). CDR3 amino acids: CSARPGGQYEQYF. CDR3 in DNA: TGCAGTGCTAGACCAGGGGGCCAGTACGAGCAGTACTTC.

This clonotype showed up just a few times. J is TRBJ1-1 and V is TRBV29-1; D remains ambiguous. The CDR3 is 11 residues long. Germline lookup yields CDR1 SQVTM and CDR2 ANQGSEA. V lost 7 bases and J lost 5, with 11 bases in between. CDR3 nucleotide sequence: TGCAGCGCGAGAGCGGTAACTGAAGCTTTCTTT. Amino acids: CSARAVTEAFF.

The chain couples TRBV6-1 to TRBJ2-4; D call uncertain. The V gene lost 4 bases and the J gene lost 1 base, with 8 bases spanning the gap. The CDR3 consists of 14 residues. The germline CDR1 and CDR2 sequences are MNHNS and SASEGT. The DNA for the CDR3 is TGTGCCAGCAGTGGGGTGGGGGCCAAAAACATTCAGTACTTC. Residues: CASSGVGAKNIQYF.

The chain is built from TRBV20-1 and TRBJ2-5; no clear D gene. The ends were cut back, 6 bases at V and 5 bases at J, with 13 bases in the middle. Germline V gene sequence: CDR1 DFQATT, CDR2 SNEGSKA (reference sequence). This CDR3 is built from 12 residues. CDR3 protein: CSANRVQETQYF. DNA for the CDR3: TGCAGTGCAAACCGGGTCCAGGAGACCCAGTACTTC.

This chain links TRBV4-3 with TRBJ2-7; 7 nucleotides align to TRBD1. The CDR3 spans 14 residues. CDR1 and CDR2 (germline): LGHNA, YSLEER. The V gene end was trimmed by 0 bases and the J gene end by 11 bases; junction bases not matched to a gene: 10. For the CDR3, the DNA is TGCGCCAGCAGCCAAGATGCTGGGACAGCCAGCGAGTACTTC. Translating it yields CASSQDAGTASEYF.

In its sample, this clonotype was seen a few times. This chain connects TRBV4-2 to TRBJ2-5; tentatively, D is TRBD1 (6 bases). The CDR3 is made up of 15 amino acids. Trimming shortened V by 3 bases and J by 0 bases, and 11 bases separated the two germline ends. The germline V gene encodes CDR1 LGHNA and CDR2 YNFKEQ. CDR3 in DNA: TGTGCCAGCAGCCAGCGAAGGGGGTACCAAGAGACCCAGTACTTC. Encoded protein: CASSQRRGYQETQYF.

This chain joins TRBV12-3 or TRBV12-4 and TRBJ2-1; the D gene is possibly TRBD2 (6 bases). Trimming pared 7 bases from V and 8 bases from J, leaving 15 bases between. The CDR3 extends over 13 amino acids. In nucleotides, the CDR3 is TGTGCCAGCACCCTGGACGGCGGGGATGAGCAGTTCTTC. It translates to CASTLDGGDEQFF.

The CDR3 here is CSVEAGGDTQYF. The CDR3 nucleotides read TGCAGCGTTGAAGCGGGGGGAGATACGCAGTATTTT. The rearrangement links TRBV29-1 to TRBJ2-3, with 7 nucleotides matching TRBD2. There are 12 residues in the CDR3. V lost 1 base, J lost 5 bases, and 0 bases stayed unmatched. Germline-derived CDR1 and CDR2 are SQVTM and ANQGSEA.

In this sample, this clonotype turned up a few times. V and J are TRBV12-3 or TRBV12-4 and TRBJ2-7; 7 bases are a match to TRBD2. This CDR3 spans 14 amino acids. Trimming at V came to 1 base and at J to 4 bases, leaving 4 bases not matched to a gene. The CDR3 region is CASSLGAGVYEQYF. CDR3 DNA: TGTGCCAGCAGTTTAGGGGCGGGAGTATACGAGCAGTACTTC.

This clonotype appeared a few times. V usage is TRBV6-2 or TRBV6-3 and J usage is TRBJ2-1; TRBD2 agrees at 7 bases. The V and J ends lost 1 base and 4 bases, in that order; junction bases with no gene match: 7. The germline V gene has CDR1 MNHEY and CDR2 SVGEGT. This CDR3 region has 16 residues. CDR3 DNA: TGTGCCAGCAGTTACTGGGGCAGGGAGGGTTACAATGAGCAGTTCTTC. Amino acids: CASSYWGREGYNEQFF.

Only a few counts were recorded for this clonotype. This chain links TRBV7-2 with TRBJ1-5, with D uncertain. The CDR3 contains 14 residues. V lost 3 bases to trimming and J lost 2 bases, with 8 bases between them. CDR1 and CDR2 (germline): SGHTA, FQGNSA. Written as DNA, the CDR3 is TGTGCCAGCAGCTTCGTGGTGGGCAATCAGCCCCAGCATTTT. Translation gives CASSFVVGNQPQHF.

A few counts support this clonotype. This chain links TRBV9 with TRBJ2-3; 9 bases line up with TRBD2. The germline V gene encodes CDR1 SGDLS and CDR2 YYNGEE. The CDR3 is made up of 16 amino acids. V lost 0 bases, J lost 4 bases, and 6 bases stayed unmatched. CDR3 coding DNA: TGTGCCAGCAGCGTAGGGCCCGGCGGGGGGGCAGATACGCAGTATTTT. Translation: CASSVGPGGGADTQYF.

This clonotype has more than one count but fewer than ten. This chain connects TRBV10-2 to TRBJ2-3; unclear D gene. CDR1 and CDR2 from the germline V gene are WSHSY and SAAADI. The CDR3 loop spans 14 amino acids. V shed 3 bases and J shed 7 bases, with 14 bases lying between them. The chain's CDR3 is CASSDPNLENTQYF. CDR3 nucleotides: TGCGCCAGCAGTGACCCGAACCTAGAGAATACGCAGTATTTT.

This clonotype was observed many times. J is TRBJ2-3 and V is TRBV12-3 or TRBV12-4, with D possibly matching TRBD2 (6 bases). The CDR3 runs to 13 residues. Trimming pared 5 bases from V and 6 bases from J, leaving 12 bases between. The CDR3 sequence: CASSTGVHDTQYF. The CDR3 nucleotides read TGTGCCAGCAGTACGGGGGTTCATGATACGCAGTATTTT.

This rearrangement joins TRBV3-1 to TRBJ2-7; D uncertain. Germline V gives CDR1 LGHDT, CDR2 YNNKEL (reference sequence). Trimming took 3 bases from V and 5 from J, leaving 5 bases between them. CDR3 length: 11 amino acids. The CDR3 DNA reads as TGTGCCAGCAGCCACGTCCACGAGCAGTACTTC. Translated, it gives CASSHVHEQYF.